This entry is about one T cell receptor beta chain. Its antigen is unknown. This sample was taken from a study of cytomegalovirus exposure and HLA in healthy donors. Germline V gene sequence: CDR1 SGHVS, CDR2 FQNEAQ. This CDR3 has 13 amino acids. V trimming: 5 bases; J trimming: 5 bases; junction bases outside the gene matches: 3. The study's findings and limits: Earlier analysis looked at TCR beta V segments, and most were productive about 87% or about 30% of the time.

The PCR had 60 Vbeta and 13 Jbeta primers. Sequenced by immunoSEQ multiplex PCR; TCRdb stores in-frame clones only, minus some. Among around 99,000 clones listed, more than 75% were seen once. Material: PBMCs. The chain has TRBV7-8 and TRBJ2-7; 10 positions match TRBD1. This TCR came from a man aged 25 to 45 in good health and CMV-seropositive. This chain's CDR3 is CASSRGTGDEQYF. The CDR3 DNA sequence: TGTGCCAGCAGCCGGGGGACAGGGGACGAGCAGTACTTC.